This is a list of T cell receptor beta chains from one sample in a study of OX40 agonist ivuxolimab in advanced cancers. The assay was immunoSEQ multiplex PCR, and TCRdb's table has in-frame clones only and misses some. The sample shows 27,000 or so clones, 84% of them seen only once. The sequences come from CD4+ or CD8+ T cells sorted from blood, collected in a trial of the OX40 agonist ivuxolimab. The receptors were gathered from an adult with an advanced solid tumor such as melanoma, head and neck, liver or kidney cancer. The CDR3 runs from the conserved cysteine through the conserved F or W. The D gene is left open where the match is weak. Only part of the rows carry a size: once, few, many, or a class if the clone is expanded.

V gene	D gene	J gene	clone size	CDR3 protein	CDR3 DNA
TRBV29-1	-	TRBJ2-7	-	CSVEDEVSSSYEQYF	TGCAGCGTTGAAGATGAGGTGTCGAGCTCCTACGAGCAGTACTTC
TRBV5-1	TRBD1	TRBJ2-7	-	CASSLTGTGAYEQYF	TGCGCCAGCAGCTTGACCGGGACAGGGGCCTACGAGCAGTACTTC
TRBV6-5	-	TRBJ1-1	-	CASSYGRTSEAFF	TGTGCCAGCAGTTACGGGCGCACCTCTGAAGCTTTCTTT
TRBV4-3	-	TRBJ1-1	few	CASSQDLGTGSSGEAFF	TGCGCCAGCAGCCAAGATTTGGGGACCGGCTCGTCTGGTGAAGCTTTCTTT
TRBV7-9	-	TRBJ2-3	once	CASSLLGITDTQYF	TGTGCCAGCAGCTTATTAGGGATCACAGATACGCAGTATTTT
TRBV5-1	-	TRBJ1-1	-	CASSATGITEAFF	TGCGCCAGCAGCGCCACAGGGATCACTGAAGCTTTCTTT
TRBV4-1	TRBD1	TRBJ1-5	once	CASSQDGGQGSQPQHF	TGCGCCAGCAGCCAAGATGGGGGACAGGGCTCTCAGCCCCAGCATTTT
TRBV11-2	TRBD2	TRBJ2-5	-	CASSFILTSGEKETQYF	TGTGCCAGCAGCTTTATTCTGACTAGCGGGGAGAAAGAGACCCAGTACTTC
TRBV28	TRBD1	TRBJ2-7	-	CASSFGTADYEQYF	TGTGCCAGCAGTTTCGGGACAGCCGACTACGAGCAGTACTTC
TRBV19	TRBD2	TRBJ2-7	-	CASSIGSGGTYEQYF	TGTGCCAGTAGTATAGGGTCCGGGGGGACCTACGAGCAGTACTTC
TRBV29-1	TRBD2	TRBJ2-1	few	CSVEDDSLMLAGAYNEQFF	TGCAGCGTTGAAGATGATAGCCTTATGCTAGCGGGGGCTTACAATGAGCAGTTCTTC
TRBV28	TRBD2	TRBJ2-7	-	CASSKGLAAVASYEQYF	TGTGCCAGCAGCAAGGGACTAGCGGCCGTAGCCTCCTACGAGCAGTACTTC
TRBV6-5	TRBD2	TRBJ2-5	-	CASRASGGWETQYF	TGTGCCAGCAGGGCTAGCGGGGGCTGGGAGACCCAGTACTTC
TRBV19	-	TRBJ2-3	-	CASSITGWGNTQYF	TGTGCCAGTAGTATTACAGGGTGGGGGAATACGCAGTATTTT
TRBV5-5	-	TRBJ2-7	-	CASSFGGPGMEYEQYF	TGTGCCAGCAGCTTTGGAGGGCCAGGGATGGAGTACGAGCAGTACTTC
TRBV15	-	TRBJ1-2	-	CATSSGTIANYGYTF	TGTGCCACCAGCAGTGGGACAATAGCTAACTATGGCTACACCTTC
TRBV28	-	TRBJ2-3	-	CASTAGTWRGDTQYF	TGTGCCAGCACCGCCGGGACATGGCGGGGAGATACGCAGTATTTT
TRBV11-2	-	TRBJ2-3	few	CASSQLAGFTDTQYF	TGTGCCAGCAGCCAACTGGCGGGATTCACAGATACGCAGTATTTT
TRBV5-4	-	TRBJ2-3	-	CASRFTGSGTDTQYF	TGTGCCAGCAGATTCACAGGGTCGGGTACAGATACGCAGTATTTT
TRBV13	-	TRBJ2-3	few	CASSLGSVSADTQYF	TGTGCCAGCAGCTTAGGTAGCGTTAGCGCAGATACGCAGTATTTT
TRBV5-4	-	TRBJ1-1	-	CASSQGGSLQEAFF	TGTGCCAGCAGCCAAGGGGGTAGCCTCCAGGAAGCTTTCTTT
TRBV29-1	-	TRBJ1-1	-	CSVGGENTEAFF	TGCAGCGTTGGTGGGGAGAACACTGAAGCTTTCTTT
TRBV9	TRBD1	TRBJ2-6	-	CASSVGDSLSGANVLTF	TGTGCCAGCAGCGTAGGGGACAGTCTCTCTGGGGCCAACGTCCTGACTTTC